These 4 T cell receptor beta chains share one sample of origin, sequenced in a study of breast tumors, draining lymph nodes, adjacent tissues. One entry per CDR3 protein, called by TCRdb with MiXCR from the multiplex PCR reads. The table shows 70,000 to 85,000 distinct CDR3 sequences, with approximately 19% occurring only once. The lymph nodes were axillary draining lymph nodes from breast cancer patients. The material sequenced was axillary lymph node tissue. These receptors all stem from a female donor with breast cancer. Some clones in this sample may be carry-over from other donors' samples.

This clonotype showed up many times. The chain is built from TRBV7-2 and TRBJ2-2; 7 bases agree with TRBD2. Germline CDR1 reads SGHTA; CDR2 reads FQGNSA. V was pared by 6 bases and J by 1 base, with 2 bases of the junction left unmatched. The CDR3 runs 14 residues. CDR3 protein: CASSPSGNTGELFF. CDR3 DNA: TGTGCCAGCAGTCCTAGCGGGAACACCGGGGAGCTGTTTTTT.

This clonotype was seen once. The V gene is TRBV30, the J gene TRBJ1-2, with TRBD1 identical over 7 bases. CDR3 size: 14 residues. Germline V lookup: CDR1 GTSNPN, CDR2 SVGIG (reference sequence). Trimming removed 2 bases from V and 4 bases from J; junction bases left unmatched: 7. CDR3 nucleotide sequence: TGTGCCTGGAGTTGGACAGGAGCAGGCTATGGCTACACCTTC. Translation gives CAWSWTGAGYGYTF.

This clonotype was counted ten times or more. This chain connects TRBV6-5 to TRBJ2-2, with TRBD2 as a possible D gene (6 bases). V was cut by 6 bases and J by 5 bases, with 10 bases left in between. This CDR3 comprises 13 residues. Germline V gene sequence: CDR1 MNHEY, CDR2 SVGAGI. DNA of the CDR3: TGTGCCAGCAGACCTAGCGTGACCGGGGAGCTGTTTTTT. It is translated as CASRPSVTGELFF.

Many counts were recorded for this clonotype. The V call is TRBV7-8, the J call TRBJ2-7; D not resolved. Germline V gene sequence: CDR1 SGHVS, CDR2 FQNEAQ. V lost 4 bases to trimming and J lost 6 bases, with 19 bases between them. CDR3 length: 15 residues. CDR3 in DNA: TGTGCCAGCAGCTCCACAAGTACATTCCCGGGCGAGCAGTACTTC. This sequence encodes CASSSTSTFPGEQYF.